This T cell receptor (beta chain) appears in the sequencing data of a study of spatial heterogeneity in lung cancer. At the level of the study: Compared with alpha-chain sequences, beta-chain sequences were consistently detected in greater numbers. Study results and limitations: Counts of expanded alpha and beta TCRs within tumors tracked the tumor nonsynonymous mutation count.

Time point defined: sample taken at primary tumor resection. The donor population consisted of 72 patients with untreated, early-stage non-small cell lung cancer. Whole RNA from tumor, nontumor lung or frozen PBMC was sequenced unsorted. The presence of a unique molecular identifier marked each TCR cDNA molecule. TCRdb itself ran the 5' RACE reads through MiXCR, one entry per CDR3 protein. The table includes 20,000 to 30,000 distinct CDR3 sequences, under 10% detected once. This clonotype has more than one count but fewer than ten. Its antigen remains unknown. This CDR3 has 15 residues. The V gene end was trimmed by 4 bases and the J gene end by 4 bases; junction bases not matched to a gene: 9. Per the germline V gene, CDR1 is SGHRS and CDR2 is YFSETQ.

This clonotype originated in a male donor with early-stage non-small cell lung cancer. Sequences were derived from lung tumor tissue, sampled at surgery. The rearrangement links TRBV5-1 to TRBJ2-5, with 8 bases aligning to TRBD1. CDR3 loop: CASSGGQGTGETQYF. CDR3 nucleotide sequence: TGCGCCAGCAGCGGTGGACAGGGCACGGGAGAGACCCAGTACTTC.